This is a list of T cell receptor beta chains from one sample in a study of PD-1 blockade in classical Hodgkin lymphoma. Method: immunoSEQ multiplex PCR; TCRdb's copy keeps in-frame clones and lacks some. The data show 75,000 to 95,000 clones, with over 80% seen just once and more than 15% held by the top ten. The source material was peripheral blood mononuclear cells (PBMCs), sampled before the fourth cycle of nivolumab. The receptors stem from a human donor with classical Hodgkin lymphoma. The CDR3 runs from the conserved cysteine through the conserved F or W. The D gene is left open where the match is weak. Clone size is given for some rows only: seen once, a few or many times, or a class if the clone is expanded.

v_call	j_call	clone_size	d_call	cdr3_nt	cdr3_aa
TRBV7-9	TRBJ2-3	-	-	TGTGCCAGCAGCACCCTGGGGGCGGATACGCAGTATTTT	CASSTLGADTQYF
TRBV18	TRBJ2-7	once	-	TGTGCCAGCTCAGCGGGCCAGACTGGAGAGCAGTACTTC	CASSAGQTGEQYF
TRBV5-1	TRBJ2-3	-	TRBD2	TGCGCCAGCAGCCCTGACGGCGGGAGACCTACAGATACGCAGTATTTT	CASSPDGGRPTDTQYF
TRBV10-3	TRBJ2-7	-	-	TGTGCCATCAGTGAGCTTTCGACCTACGAGCAGTACTTC	CAISELSTYEQYF
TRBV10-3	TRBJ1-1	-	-	TGTGCCATAGGGGGGGGCGAGAACACTGAAGCTTTCTTT	CAIGGGENTEAFF
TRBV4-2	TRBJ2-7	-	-	TGTGCCAGCAGCCAAGAGGACTCGGGACTCTCGATCTACGAGCAGTACTTC	CASSQEDSGLSIYEQYF
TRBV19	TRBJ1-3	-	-	TGTGCCAGTAGTATAGCGAGGACAGACTCTGGAAACACCATATATTTT	CASSIARTDSGNTIYF
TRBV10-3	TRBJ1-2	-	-	TGTGCCATCAGTGAGTCTAGCCAGGGATATGGCTACACCTTC	CAISESSQGYGYTF
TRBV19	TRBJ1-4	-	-	TGTGCCAGTAGTATTCGAGGGCCGAATAATGAAAAACTGTTTTTT	CASSIRGPNNEKLFF
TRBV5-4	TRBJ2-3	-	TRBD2	TGTGCCAGCAGCTTGGGCGGACTAGCGGAGAGCACAGATACGCAGTATTTT	CASSLGGLAESTDTQYF
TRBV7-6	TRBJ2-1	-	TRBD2	TGTGCCAGCACCCAATTACCCAGATTCACTAGCGGGGCCTACAATGAGCAGTTCTTC	CASTQLPRFTSGAYNEQFF
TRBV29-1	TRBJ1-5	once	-	TGCAGCGTTGGGACCCTTGGGAATCAGCCCCAGCATTTT	CSVGTLGNQPQHF
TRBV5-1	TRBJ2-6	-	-	TGCGCCAGCAGCCCCTGGACGGGGGTATCACTCTCTGGGGCCAACGTCCTGACTTTC	CASSPWTGVSLSGANVLTF
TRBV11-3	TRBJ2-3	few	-	TGTGCCAGCAGCCCATCGGGAGATACGCAGTATTTT	CASSPSGDTQYF
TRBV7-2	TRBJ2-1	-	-	TGTGCCAGCAGCTTAGCGGCTAGCGCTAGCTCCTACAATGAGCAGTTCTTC	CASSLAASASSYNEQFF
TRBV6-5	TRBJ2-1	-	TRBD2	TGTGCCAGCAGCAAAGGCGGGGGCTACAATGAGCAGTTCTTC	CASSKGGGYNEQFF
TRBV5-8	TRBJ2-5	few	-	TGTGCCAGCAGCTTGATGACTAGTGGGACCCAGTACTTC	CASSLMTSGTQYF
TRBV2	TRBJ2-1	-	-	TGTGCCAGCAGCTTAGCCCCGTACTCCCAGCCCTACAATGAGCAGTTCTTC	CASSLAPYSQPYNEQFF
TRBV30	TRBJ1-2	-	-	TGTGCCTGGAGTGTACTCGATGGCTACACCTTC	CAWSVLDGYTF
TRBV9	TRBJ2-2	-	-	TGTGCCAGCAGCGTAGCAAGGACCGGGGAGCTGTTTTTT	CASSVARTGELFF
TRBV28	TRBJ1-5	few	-	TGTGCCAGCAGTTCCGTGGATCAGCCCCAGCATTTT	CASSSVDQPQHF
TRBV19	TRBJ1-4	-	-	TGTGCCAGTAGTATCAGGGGTGCTAATGAAAAACTGTTTTTT	CASSIRGANEKLFF
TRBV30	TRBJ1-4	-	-	TGTGCCTGGAACCATCCGACAGGCGTTAATGAAAAACTGTTTTTT	CAWNHPTGVNEKLFF
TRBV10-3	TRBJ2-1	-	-	TGTGCCATCAGTGTGGGTGGGGAGCAGTTCTTC	CAISVGGEQFF
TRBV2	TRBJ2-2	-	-	TGTGCCAGCAGTGAAGCACGGACGAACACCGGGGAGCTGTTTTTT	CASSEARTNTGELFF
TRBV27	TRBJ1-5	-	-	TGTGCCAGCAGCTTCCTAGCTCCGAATCAGCCCCAGCATTTT	CASSFLAPNQPQHF
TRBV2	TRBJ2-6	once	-	TGTGCCAGCAGGGCCCCTAGCTCTGGGGCCAACGTCCTGACTTTC	CASRAPSSGANVLTF
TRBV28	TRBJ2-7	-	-	TGTGCCAGCAGACCGCCGGGGTTAGGGTACGAGCAGTACTTC	CASRPPGLGYEQYF
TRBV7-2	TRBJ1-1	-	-	TGTGCCAGCAGCTTCAGCACCCGAGCTGAAGCTTTCTTT	CASSFSTRAEAFF
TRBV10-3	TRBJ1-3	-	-	TGTGCCATCAGTGATTGGCAGATTAACTCTGGAAACACCATATATTTT	CAISDWQINSGNTIYF
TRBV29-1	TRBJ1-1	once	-	TGCAGCGTTGAAGCGGGTATAGCCACTGAAGCTTTCTTT	CSVEAGIATEAFF
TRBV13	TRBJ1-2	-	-	TGTGCCAGCAGCTTAGTTGCGACAATGAACTATGGCTACACCTTC	CASSLVATMNYGYTF
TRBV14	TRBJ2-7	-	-	TGTGCCAGCAGCCCCCAGGGTCGGCGGTTTTACGAGCAGTACTTC	CASSPQGRRFYEQYF
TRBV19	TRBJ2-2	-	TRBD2	TGTGCCAGTAGTTCTTACGGGGGGGCGAACACCGGGGAGCTGTTTTTT	CASSSYGGANTGELFF
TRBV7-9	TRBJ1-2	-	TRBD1	TGTGCCAGCAGCTCCTCAACGCCGGACAGGTTCTATGGCTACACCTTC	CASSSSTPDRFYGYTF
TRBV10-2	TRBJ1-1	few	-	TGCGCCAGCAGTGAGTCGGCAGGGGTAAGGGCTTTCTTT	CASSESAGVRAFF
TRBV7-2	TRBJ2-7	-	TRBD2	TGTGCCAGCAGCTTAGTAGGTGGGACTAGCGAATACTACGAGCAGTACTTC	CASSLVGGTSEYYEQYF
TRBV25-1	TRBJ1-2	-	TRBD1	TGTGCCAGCAGTGGGACAGGACTCTATGGCTACACCTTC	CASSGTGLYGYTF
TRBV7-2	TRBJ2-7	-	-	TGTGCCAGCAGCTCCGGGCCTACCTACGAGCAGTACTTC	CASSSGPTYEQYF
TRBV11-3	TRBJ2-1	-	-	TGTGCCAGCAGCGGATTGGGCAATGAGCAGTTCTTC	CASSGLGNEQFF
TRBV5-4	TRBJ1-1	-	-	TGTGCCAGCAGCTTGCGCGAGGCTGAAGCTTTCTTT	CASSLREAEAFF
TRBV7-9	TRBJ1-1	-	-	TGTGCCAGCAGCTTACGGACAGCGGACACTGAAGCTTTCTTT	CASSLRTADTEAFF
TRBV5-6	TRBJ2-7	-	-	TGTGCCAGCAGCTTGGTCGGCAGAACCTACGAGCAGTACTTC	CASSLVGRTYEQYF
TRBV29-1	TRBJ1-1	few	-	TGCAGCGCAAGGCTCCCGAACACTGAAGCTTTCTTT	CSARLPNTEAFF
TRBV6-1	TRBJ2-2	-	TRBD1	TGTGCCAGCAGCTCCGGGACAGGGGTTACCGGGGAGCTGTTTTTT	CASSSGTGVTGELFF
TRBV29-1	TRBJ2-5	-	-	TGCAGCGTTTTGCACCCAGAGACCCAGTACTTC	CSVLHPETQYF
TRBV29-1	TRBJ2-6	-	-	TGCAGCGTTGCCGCTGGGAGCTCTGGGGCCAACGTCCTGACTTTC	CSVAAGSSGANVLTF
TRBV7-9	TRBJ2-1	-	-	TGTGCCAGCAGCCCCCGGATGTACAGCGATGAGCAGTTCTTC	CASSPRMYSDEQFF
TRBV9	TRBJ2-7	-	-	TGTGCCAGCAGCGTAGGCCCTGGGGGCGGCTACGAGCAGTACTTC	CASSVGPGGGYEQYF
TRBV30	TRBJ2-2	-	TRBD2	TGTGCCTGGAAGGACGGACTAGTTCATACCGGGGAGCTGTTTTTT	CAWKDGLVHTGELFF
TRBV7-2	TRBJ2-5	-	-	TGTGCCAGCAGCACCCCCGGGACTTCGGAGACCCAGTACTTC	CASSTPGTSETQYF
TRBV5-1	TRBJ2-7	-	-	TGCGCCAGCAGCTTGAGTGGGATTTCCTACGAGCAGTACTTC	CASSLSGISYEQYF
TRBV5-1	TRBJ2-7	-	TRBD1	TGCGCCAGCAGCTTGGGACAGGGTGATGGCGAGCAGTACTTC	CASSLGQGDGEQYF
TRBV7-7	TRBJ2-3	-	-	TGTGCCAGCAGCCGGGGTCTGGGGGCAGATACGCAGTATTTT	CASSRGLGADTQYF
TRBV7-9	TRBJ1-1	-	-	TGTGCCAGCAGCTTCTCGACAGCCGAAGCTTTCTTT	CASSFSTAEAFF